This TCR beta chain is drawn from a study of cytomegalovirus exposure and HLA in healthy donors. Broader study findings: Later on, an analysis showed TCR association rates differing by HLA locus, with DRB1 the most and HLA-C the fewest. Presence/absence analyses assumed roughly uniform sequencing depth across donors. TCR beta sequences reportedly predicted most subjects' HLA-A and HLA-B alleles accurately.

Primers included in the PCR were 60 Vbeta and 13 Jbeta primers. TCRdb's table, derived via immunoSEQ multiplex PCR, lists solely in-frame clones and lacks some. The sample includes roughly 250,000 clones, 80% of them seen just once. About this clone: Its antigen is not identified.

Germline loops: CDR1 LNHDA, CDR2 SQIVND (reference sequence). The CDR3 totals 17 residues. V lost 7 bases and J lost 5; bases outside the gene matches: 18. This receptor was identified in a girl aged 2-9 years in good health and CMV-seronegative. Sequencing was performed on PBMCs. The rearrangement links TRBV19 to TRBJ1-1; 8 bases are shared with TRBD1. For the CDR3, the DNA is TGTGCCAGTACCGACGGATCAGGGGGCGGCTTTATAACTGAAGCTTTCTTT. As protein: CASTDGSGGGFITEAFF.